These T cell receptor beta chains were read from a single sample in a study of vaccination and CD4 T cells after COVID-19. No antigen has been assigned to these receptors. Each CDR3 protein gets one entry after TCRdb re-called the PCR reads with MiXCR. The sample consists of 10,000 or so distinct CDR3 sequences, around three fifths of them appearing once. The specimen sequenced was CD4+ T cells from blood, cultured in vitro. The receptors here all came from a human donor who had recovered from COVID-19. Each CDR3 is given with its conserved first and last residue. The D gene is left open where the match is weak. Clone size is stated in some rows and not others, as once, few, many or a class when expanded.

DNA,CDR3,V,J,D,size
TGTGCCAGCAGCTTATCGTCCCCTACGCAGTATTTT,CASSLSSPTQYF,TRBV7-9,TRBJ2-3,NA,NA
TGTGCCAGCAGCGAAGTGGGGCTGGCCTACGAGCAGTACTTC,CASSEVGLAYEQYF,TRBV11-1,TRBJ2-7,NA,NA
TGCAGTGCTAGAGATCAGGCTGGAAACGAGCAGTACTTC,CSARDQAGNEQYF,TRBV20-1,TRBJ2-7,NA,NA
TGCAGTGCTACGGGCTCGACCTCTGGAAACACCATATATTTT,CSATGSTSGNTIYF,TRBV20-1,TRBJ1-3,NA,few
TGTGCCAGCAGACTCCAGAGTAACACTGAAGCTTTCTTT,CASRLQSNTEAFF,TRBV4-2,TRBJ1-1,NA,once
TGTGCCAGCAAAAGCCCCTTTCCCAACAGGTCAGACACTGAAGCTTTCTTT,CASKSPFPNRSDTEAFF,TRBV21-1,TRBJ1-1,NA,few
TGCGCCAGCAGTCGGGTGGTGGATCAGTACTTC,CASSRVVDQYF,TRBV23-1,TRBJ2-7,NA,NA
TGCAGTGCTAGGCCCCGGGGAGGGAGGTACACCGGGGAGCTGTTTTTT,CSARPRGGRYTGELFF,TRBV20-1,TRBJ2-2,TRBD2,few
TGTGCCAGTTCAGGGGGTAGGATGGCACCCCTCCACTTT,CASSGGRMAPLHF,TRBV6-1,TRBJ1-6,TRBD1,few
TGCAGTGCTAGGATGGGTGGGACTGAAGCTTTCTTT,CSARMGGTEAFF,TRBV20-1,TRBJ1-1,NA,NA
TGTGCCAGCAGCGAACCGGGACTAGCGGCTATCTACGAGCAGTACTTC,CASSEPGLAAIYEQYF,TRBV28,TRBJ2-7,TRBD2,NA
TGTGCCAGCAGTACGCTACAGGGGAGGAATGAAAAACTGTTTTTT,CASSTLQGRNEKLFF,TRBV28,TRBJ1-4,TRBD1,NA
TGCGCCAGCAGCCAGTTCCTCGGGTGGGCGGGTCGTAATTCACCCCTCCACTTT,CASSQFLGWAGRNSPLHF,TRBV4-3,TRBJ1-6,NA,NA
TGTGCTAGTGGCCGCTTCCGAAGGGACGAGCAGTACTTC,CASGRFRRDEQYF,TRBV12-5,TRBJ2-7,NA,NA
TGTGCCAGTAGTCAAAGGGCCTTTAGTTACGAGCAGTACTTC,CASSQRAFSYEQYF,TRBV19,TRBJ2-7,NA,NA
TGCAGTGCCTCGGCAGGGGGCGCGAGGAGAGCCAAAAACATTCAGTACTTC,CSASAGGARRAKNIQYF,TRBV20-1,TRBJ2-4,TRBD1,NA
TGTGCCAGCAGTTTGGGACAGGGTAGGGCCCAGACCCAGTACTTC,CASSLGQGRAQTQYF,TRBV6-5,TRBJ2-5,TRBD1,NA
TGTGCCAGTAGTATTGGCAGGGAAGATACGCAGTATTTT,CASSIGREDTQYF,TRBV19,TRBJ2-3,NA,NA
TGTGCCAGCAGCCTGGTAGGAGATACGCAGTATTTT,CASSLVGDTQYF,TRBV7-9,TRBJ2-3,NA,NA
TGTGCCACCAGTTCCCCCGCCCGAGACGACAATGAGCAGTTCTTC,CATSSPARDDNEQFF,TRBV24-1,TRBJ2-1,NA,large
TGTGCCAGCAGTCCCTACCCCTCCTACGAGCAGTACTTC,CASSPYPSYEQYF,TRBV27,TRBJ2-7,NA,NA
TGTGCCAGCTCACCGACCGGGACCGTCACTGAAGCTTTCTTT,CASSPTGTVTEAFF,TRBV18,TRBJ1-1,NA,NA
TGTGCCAGCAGCTTGCCAGGGGGCTCCTATGGCTACACCTTC,CASSLPGGSYGYTF,TRBV7-9,TRBJ1-2,TRBD1,NA
TGTGCCAGCAGTCCTACTAACGAGCAGTACTTC,CASSPTNEQYF,TRBV6-1,TRBJ2-7,NA,NA
TGCAGTGCTAGAGAGGGGACAGGGTTGTTGTATGAGCAGTTCTTC,CSAREGTGLLYEQFF,TRBV20-1,TRBJ2-1,TRBD1,once
TGCAGTGCTAGAGGGGGGGGGAACACCGGGGAGCTGTTTTTT,CSARGGGNTGELFF,TRBV20-1,TRBJ2-2,TRBD2,NA